The TCR beta chain under discussion was sequenced for a study of T cell responses to AZD1222 COVID-19 vaccine. Study-level information: Pooling covered second doses at about 4 or about 12 weeks.

Germline CDR1 and CDR2: SGDLS and YYNGEE. The ends were cut back, 0 bases at V and 0 bases at J, with 10 bases in the middle. The CDR3 contains 16 residues. Using immunoSEQ multiplex PCR, the repertoire was profiled, and TCRdb retains in-frame clones only, with some absent. Of around 180,000 clones in the sample, about 90% were seen once. This clone was counted a single time. Its antigen is currently unknown. Overall study results and limits: The donor group comprised mostly white British people and more females; the analysis possibly underestimated clonal diversity. The number of AZD1222 recipients seropositive at baseline was only six. CD4 TCRs linked to vaccination spanned spike, dominating at 160-218 and 743-854.

Sample: peripheral blood, taken on day 0 of AZD1222 vaccination. The chain carries TRBV9 and TRBJ1-3; D unresolved. The receptor's source is an adult in good health. In nucleotides, the CDR3 is TGTGCCAGCAGCGTAGAAGGCCGCTACTCTGGAAACACCATATATTTT. This sequence encodes CASSVEGRYSGNTIYF.